The source of this T cell receptor beta chain is a study of cytomegalovirus exposure and HLA in healthy donors (dated by TCRdb to between 2016 and 2019). With respect to the entire study: An earlier analysis of a few hundred of the donors reported roughly 300 Gb of sequence data and 100 million to 120 million unique TCR beta sequences obtained from around 170 million T cells. Both class I and class II loci were covered by HLA typing, at four-digit resolution. All discovery cohort repertoires had been generated using a single sequencing platform. A later genetic analysis used genome-wide SNP genotypes for about 65% of the roughly 670 donors, treating that subset as a discovery cohort. To decide whether each TCR beta V gene segment behaved as functional or pseudogenic, an earlier analysis of 587 of the donors relied on high-throughput TCR beta sequencing. A handful of DR-DQ haplotypes were handled as single units for association and clustering because linkage in the cohort was strong. Among the roughly 400 genotyped donors, roughly 80% belonged to the genetic ancestry cluster associated with self-reported Caucasian donors. The number of typed donors differed by locus: about 620-640 for A, B, C, DRB1 and DQB1; 500 to 550 for DQA1; approximately 600 for DPA1; and 400 to 480 for DPB1. The study aimed to test whether cataloging public T cell receptors could reveal signatures of past pathogen exposure. In the later analysis, no new phenotypic data were used to find candidate immune exposures; instead, reliance was placed on TCR beta sequences and their occurrence across donors. High-throughput TCR immunosequencing, statistical association of individual TCRs with disease status, and machine learning were combined to predict cytomegalovirus infection status. An early release covering roughly 580 HLA-typed donors comprised roughly 300 gigabases of sequencing data and around 86 million unique TCR sequences. Donor age, sex, ethnicity and CMV serostatus were collected together with the repertoire data. Besides the first cohort of roughly 660 subjects, a separate validation cohort made up of 120 different subjects was used. A later analysis re-examined previously published TCR beta repertoires from around 670 donors and added high-resolution HLA genotyping to investigate patterns of TCR occurrence. The study used immunosequencing to profile the T cell repertoires of around 600 subjects and linked those repertoires to cytomegalovirus serostatus. On average, roughly 240,000 unique TCR beta nucleotide sequences were sequenced per donor among a few hundred genotyped donors of the cohort, with about 19% of those sequences being non-productive. On the study overall, not on this receptor specifically: In vitro tests confirmed that a few of the cytomegalovirus-associated TCR beta chains recognize cytomegalovirus antigens. HLA typing was unavailable for some donors at each locus, so association tests used only the typed subset. V-gene and J-gene trimming of TCR beta chains was associated with a missense DCLRE1C variant in a later genetic analysis, and the association was replicated in an independent cohort. In a later analysis, several top co-occurrence clusters were reported to appear linked to parvovirus B19, influenza, CMV and Epstein-Barr virus. A later analysis found that HLA-associated TCR beta chains were more clonally expanded and had lower generation probabilities than equally common non-associated chains. The only immune exposure information available for the cohort was CMV serostatus. The 87-base-pair reads could not distinguish some IMGT-functional V segments, including TRBV6-2 and TRBV6-3, so those segments were excluded. Broadly in line with IMGT annotations, most TCR beta V segments showed up in productive rearrangements about 90% or about 30% of the time in an earlier analysis of 587 of the donors. A later analysis associated 15,000 or so TCR beta sequences with specific HLA alleles at a false discovery rate of 0.05. Most TCR sequences were observed very rarely across donors, whereas some public TCRs were present in many individuals. In a later analysis, most CMV-associated TCR beta chains were found to appear HLA-restricted, with HLA associations seemingly driven largely by CMV exposure. A total of roughly 160 TCR beta chains were listed by the study as associated with cytomegalovirus. A further reported finding was that TCR beta sequences accurately predicted the HLA-A and HLA-B alleles for most subjects in the first cohort. The presence/absence analyses assumed that sequencing depth was roughly uniform across donors, and that assumption may not be true. Linkage disequilibrium might explain the correlated functional status among segregating V segments, but an unknown experimental factor could not be excluded. According to a later analysis, TCR association rates differed among HLA loci, with DRB1 alleles showing the most associated TCRs and HLA-C alleles showing the fewest. In a later genetic analysis, fewer N-insertions in productive TCRs were reported among donors in an Asian-associated ancestry cluster than the approximately 710-donor mean. Strong co-occurrence of HLA alleles, especially DR and DQ, made assigning TCR associations to individual alleles difficult. Over 15 rarely observed V segments, including chromosome 9 orphons, were excluded from the earlier analysis of approximately 500 of the donors because counts were too low. In this cohort, only TCR beta chains were sequenced, and detectable features were limited by the absence of alpha or paired-chain data. According to the authors, the approach could potentially be generalized to other disease states and immunological phenotypes. The classifier was reported to diagnose cytomegalovirus status with high specificity and sensitivity in both the original cohort and the validation cohort. A cluster of highly shared sequence variants was judged likely to represent a technical artifact of the sequencing pipeline.

For this clone: Its binding antigen is unknown. The record has no base qualities; no much larger clone is one base away.

The method behind the library was the immunoSEQ multiplex PCR assay. A mixture of 60 forward primers for TCR Vbeta segments and 13 reverse primers for TCR Jbeta segments was used in the multiplex PCR. A multiplex PCR assay on genomic DNA amplified the CDR3 region of rearranged TCR beta genes. On the Illumina HiSeq System, the amplified TCR beta libraries were sequenced as 87-base-pair reads. The authors' analysis ran thus. A later analysis counted approximately 84 million unique TCR beta chains across the 700 or so repertoires, and about 10 million of these chains were shared by at least two donors. A nearest-neighbor algorithm error-corrected the raw reads and collapsed the reads into unique sequences, merging closely related sequences to remove PCR and sequencing errors. To assign V, D and J gene segments, CDR3 sequences were aligned to IMGT reference sequences. For a sequence to be retained, at least a six-nucleotide match to both a V gene segment and a J gene segment was required. A rearrangement was called productive if the CDR3 had no stop codons and remained in frame with V and J, and every other rearrangement was called non-productive. CDR3 was defined by IMGT convention, running from the second conserved V-encoded cysteine to the conserved J-encoded phenylalanine. The earlier analysis of more than 450 of the donors excluded sequences that lacked an unambiguous match to a single V gene segment. An earlier analysis of around 600 of the donors classified V segments as functional when productive rearrangements were above 56.7% and as segregating when the standard deviation between donors was above 5%. A statistical classification framework was built to diagnose cytomegalovirus status from the catalog of TCR beta chain sequences. A later analysis assigned V and J genes by comparing TCR nucleotide sequences with IMGT/GENE-DB human TR gene sequences. In a later analysis, CDR3 sequences and most-parsimonious VDJ recombination scenarios were assigned using the TCRdist pipeline. In a later analysis, each TCR beta chain was defined by its CDR3 amino acid sequence together with its V-gene family, and reads without a unique V-gene family were excluded. To address suspected cross-contamination and a sequencing artifact, a later analysis removed 450 to 700 highly shared, low-generation-probability nucleotide sequences. In a later analysis, a clonal expansion index for each public chain was calculated from normalized within-repertoire ranks of inferred template counts. Generation probabilities in a later analysis came from a VDJ recombination model fitted to out-of-frame rearrangements, and those results were checked against IGoR. In a later analysis, hypergeometric tests were used to score TCR-TCR, TCR-HLA and TCR-CMV co-occurrence, with a repertoire-size bias correction applied to TCR pairs. A later analysis estimated false discovery rates by permuting HLA or CMV assignments 20 times. In a later analysis, co-occurring TCRs were grouped with DBSCAN, and TCRdist sequence similarity was added when clustering was performed within HLA-allele-positive subsets. Co-occurrence clustering excluded repertoires with fewer than 30,000 or more than 120,000 public chains, plus five with anomalous nucleotide sharing. TCRdb provides this immuneACCESS table in a form limited to in-frame rearrangements. Some clones are lacking; in checked studies, under half of them reflect an unresolved V gene, and why the rest are absent is not known. The V and J calls and clone size were taken over from that table, and D and trimming were inferred from the DNA. This sample holds around 120,000 clones; 79% were observed only once. Clones ranked in the top ten supply 3.5% to 5% of the sample.

From cysteine to phenylalanine, the CDR3 is 12 amino acids long. Only CDR3 DNA remains: 36 bases, in frame from the first base. CDR1 and CDR2, looked up from the germline V gene (reference sequence), are GTSNPN and SVGIG. V was cut back by 5 bases and J by 7 bases, leaving a gap of 12 bases between them. The cohort consisted of hundreds of healthy bone marrow donors. At the time of sampling, every cohort member was nominally healthy, though immune exposures that went unrecorded were likely present. The donor was CMV seropositive and belonged to the group of around 300 seropositive cohort members. Each donor provided a peripheral blood sample, and peripheral blood mononuclear cells were used for TCR beta sequencing. Genomic DNA was extracted from the blood cell samples with the Qiagen DNeasy Blood Extraction Kit.

This receptor was taken from a young man in good health and CMV-seropositive. Sequenced: PBMCs. Here the chain combines TRBV30 and TRBJ2-1; the D gene identity is not certain. CDR3 loop: CAWAAEANEQFF. The nucleotide sequence reads TGTGCCTGGGCAGCAGAGGCTAATGAGCAGTTCTTC.